Each of the 5 T cell receptor beta chains below was sequenced from the same sample in a study of T cell responses to AZD1222 COVID-19 vaccine. The method was immunoSEQ multiplex PCR; TCRdb's version includes in-frame clones alone and lacks a portion of them. Among 65,000 to 85,000 clones listed, 85% were seen once. The source material was peripheral blood, sampled on day 0 of AZD1222 vaccination. These receptors came from an adult in good health.

The chain employs TRBV11-3 and TRBJ1-4, with D maybe TRBD1 (5 bases). Germline values: CDR1 SGHNT, CDR2 YENEEA. The CDR3 sequence is 15 residues long. Trimming shortened V by 5 bases and J by 4 bases, and 14 bases separated the two germline ends. The CDR3, as DNA: TGTGCCAGCAGCCCGGGACTGCACCTTAATGAAAAACTGTTTTTT. Its translation is CASSPGLHLNEKLFF.

This chain links TRBV30 with TRBJ2-2, with unresolved D. Trimming took 5 bases from V and 9 from J, leaving 16 bases between them. This CDR3 contains 13 residues. CDR1 and CDR2 from the germline V gene are GTSNPN and SVGIG (reference sequence). The CDR3 DNA follows: TGTGCCTGGCGGCCGCAGCCGATTAGGGAGCTGTTTTTT. Amino acids: CAWRPQPIRELFF.

This clone was counted only a few times. J is TRBJ2-7 and V is TRBV20-1; D perhaps matches TRBD1 (6 bases). The CDR3 consists of 13 residues. The germline CDR1 and CDR2 sequences are DFQATT and SNEGSKA (reference sequence). Deletions cut 3 bases from V and 2 bases from J, with 11 bases between. The CDR3 loop reads CSASARGPYEQYF. For the CDR3, the DNA is TGCAGTGCTAGTGCCAGGGGTCCCTACGAGCAGTACTTC.

The gene calls are TRBV3-1 (or the pseudogene TRBV3-2) and TRBJ1-6, with D maybe TRBD1 (5 bases). The CDR3 consists of 17 residues. Germline V gene data show CDR1 as LGHDT and CDR2 as YNNKEL (reference sequence). Trimming stripped 1 base from V and 0 bases from J, with 10 bases between. The CDR3 sequence is CASSQGGRFSYNSPLHF. CDR3 DNA sequence: TGTGCCAGCAGCCAAGGGGGCAGGTTCTCCTATAATTCACCCCTCCACTTT.

V is TRBV3-1 (or the pseudogene TRBV3-2) and J is TRBJ1-6; D perhaps matches TRBD1 (6 bases). V lost 8 bases and J lost 0, with 11 bases in between. CDR1 and CDR2 from the germline V gene are LGHDT and YNNKEL (reference sequence). The CDR3 is made up of 15 amino acids. In DNA, the CDR3 is TGTGCCAGCGGGACGGACAGCTCCTATAATTCACCCCTCCACTTT. Its translation: CASGTDSSYNSPLHF.